The clone carrying this TCR delta chain was seen more than once but under ten times. The TCRdb protein comes from a much larger clone and disagrees with this DNA's translation at residue 9, likely due to a read error; the protein given here is derived from the DNA. The data belong to a study of gamma-delta chains in newborns, infants, children. Study-wide background: Innate gammadelta T cells reportedly expand polyclonally right after birth, driven by microbial exposure, per the title.

TCRdb re-analyzed the reads via CATT. In the table there are 3,000 or so delta-chain clones, 0.3% of which are singletons. Trimming took off 3 bases at V and 3 bases at J, with 28 bases between the two ends. Germline V gene sequence: CDR1 GEAIGNYY, CDR2 EKD. The CDR3 sequence is 19 residues long. The sequencing input was blood. The clonotype comes from a child who was a newborn, infant or young child, either healthy, febrile or measles-vaccinated (not recorded which). The V gene is TRDV2, the J gene TRDJ1, with D perhaps TRDD3 (6 bases). CDR3: CACDHVTGRYAIEADKLIF. The DNA for the CDR3 is TGTGCCTGTGACCACGTTACTGGGAGATACGCGATTGAGGCCGATAAACTCATCTTT.